A single sample is the source of the 20 T cell receptor beta chains below, sequenced in a study of T-cell reconstitution after alpha-beta-depleted transplantation in children. Unique molecular identifiers were incorporated when the TCRbeta library was constructed. Each CDR3 protein gets one entry after TCRdb re-called the PCR reads with MiXCR. The profile shows roughly 240,000 distinct CDR3 sequences, roughly 8.2% of them singletons. The sequenced sample was PBMCs, mostly from graft donor cells, obtained 180 days after TCRalphabeta/CD19-depleted stem cell transplant. All receptors derive from a male patient between 5 and 17 years old who had a stem cell transplant for acute lymphoblastic leukemia, so the T cells may come from the graft donor.

This clonotype was seen repeatedly, ten times or more. The chain employs TRBV7-2 and TRBJ2-2; D gene ambiguous. The CDR3 covers 14 residues. CDR1 is SGHTA, CDR2 FQGNSA, per germline. The V end lost 1 base, the J end lost 2 bases, and 5 bases lay between the germline ends. This CDR3 reads CASSLGTNTGELFF. The DNA of the CDR3 is TGTGCCAGCAGCTTAGGGACCAACACCGGGGAGCTGTTTTTT. Filled out from reference TRBV7-2 and TRBJ2-2, the complete variable domain reads GAGVSQSPSNKVTEKGKDVELRCDPISGHTALYWYRQSLGQGLEFLIYFQGNSAPDKSGLPSDRFSAERTGGSVSTLTIQRTQQEDSAVYLCASSLGTNTGELFFGEGSRLTVL.

This clonotype showed up many times. The rearrangement joins TRBV6-2 or TRBV6-3 to TRBJ1-5; D might be TRBD1 (6 bases). The CDR3 runs to 12 residues. The germline V gene encodes CDR1 MNHEY and CDR2 SVGEGT. Trimming stripped 5 bases from V and 12 bases from J, with 14 bases between. In DNA form, the CDR3 reads TGTGCCAGCAGTCTCGGGGGGCCGCTCCAGCATTTT. It encodes CASSLGGPLQHF.

Many counts were recorded for this clonotype. The CDR3 DNA follows: TGCGCCAGCAGCTTGGGGAGGGGGCGACTAAACAATGAGCAGTTCTTC. As protein: CASSLGRGRLNNEQFF. The V and J genes are TRBV5-1 and TRBJ2-1; tentatively, D is TRBD1 (7 bases). The germline V gene encodes CDR1 SGHRS and CDR2 YFSETQ. The V end was cut by 0 bases, the J end by 5 bases, with 15 bases between. The CDR3 extends over 16 amino acids.

The sample holds many counts of this clonotype. The chain recombines TRBV12-3 or TRBV12-4 with TRBJ1-1; the D is unclear. The CDR3 loop spans 14 amino acids. V dropped 5 bases and J dropped 4 bases, with 14 bases sitting between them. DNA for the CDR3: TGTGCCAGCAGTGCCTCCACTAGGACCACTGAAGCTTTCTTT. Its protein product is CASSASTRTTEAFF.

The table lists this clonotype with many counts. The rearrangement uses TRBV12-3 or TRBV12-4 and TRBJ1-4; D may be TRBD1 (5 bases). The CDR3 is 13 amino acids. Trimming took off 4 bases at V and 15 bases at J, with 18 bases between the two ends. For the CDR3, the DNA is TGTGCCAGCAGTTACGTCGACAGTTGGTGGATGTTTTTT. Protein sequence: CASSYVDSWWMFF.

CDR3 region: CASSFGTVQETQYF. The CDR3 DNA reads as TGTGCCAGCAGTTTCGGGACTGTCCAAGAGACCCAGTACTTC. The chain recombines TRBV12-3 or TRBV12-4 with TRBJ2-5; perhaps TRBD2 as D (6 bases). Trimming pared 3 bases from V and 1 base from J, leaving 9 bases between. The CDR3 consists of 14 residues.

The chain couples TRBV2 to TRBJ1-2; TRBD1 matches 8 bases. V shed 5 bases, J shed 4 bases, and the junction held 3 bases outside the gene matches. Germline loops: CDR1 SNHLY, CDR2 FYNNEI. The length of the CDR3 is 13 residues. This CDR3 reads CASSWGQVYGYTF. CDR3 sequence (DNA): TGTGCCAGCAGTTGGGGACAGGTCTATGGCTACACCTTC. Combining the CDR3 with reference TRBV2 and TRBJ1-2 gives the whole variable domain EPEVTQTPSHQVTQMGQEVILRCVPISNHLYFYWYRQILGQKVEFLVSFYNNEISEKSEIFDDQFSVERPDGSNFTLKIRSTKLEDSAMYFCASSWGQVYGYTFGSGTRLTVV.

This clonotype was seen at least ten times. V and J are TRBV3-1 and TRBJ2-6; D is unresolved. The CDR3 is 13 residues long. The V and J ends lost 7 bases and 1 base respectively, with 5 bases between them. Germline-derived CDR1 and CDR2 are LGHDT and YNNKEL (reference sequence). The CDR3 reads CASTESGANVLTF. As DNA, the CDR3 is TGTGCCAGCACCGAATCTGGGGCCAACGTCCTGACTTTC.

This clonotype was counted ten times or more. V gene TRBV20-1 combines with J gene TRBJ2-2, with D perhaps TRBD1 or TRBD2 (7 bases each). With 0 bases removed from V and 6 bases from J, the gap between germline ends came to 17 bases. The V gene's germline CDR1 is DFQATT and CDR2 SNEGSKA (reference sequence). This CDR3 region has 16 residues. CDR3 sequence (DNA): TGCAGTGCTAGAGATCATCCAGGGGGAGGGTCCGGGGAGCTGTTTTTT. Translated: CSARDHPGGGSGELFF.

This clonotype has a count of ten or more. The genes are TRBV20-1 and TRBJ1-2, with TRBD1 matching 10 bases. CDR3 length: 15 residues. Germline assignment: CDR1 DFQATT and CDR2 SNEGSKA (reference sequence). Trimming cost V 6 bases and J 2 bases; bases outside gene matches: 9. CDR3 loop: CSAPGTGASNYGYTF. In DNA form, the CDR3 reads TGCAGTGCCCCCGGGACAGGGGCTAGCAACTATGGCTACACCTTC.

This clonotype was counted many times. J is TRBJ2-7 and V is TRBV15, with a weak D call TRBD2 (5 bases). Trimming shortened V by 0 bases and J by 2 bases, and 17 bases separated the two germline ends. This CDR3 spans 17 amino acids. Germline CDR1 is LNHNV and CDR2 is YYDKDF (reference sequence). CDR3 DNA sequence: TGTGCCACCAGCAGAGATCGGGGAAATTCTTGGGCCTACGAGCAGTACTTC. It translates to CATSRDRGNSWAYEQYF.

This clonotype has a count of ten or more. This rearrangement joins TRBV20-1 to TRBJ2-7, with TRBD1 matching over 10 bases. V trimming: 1 base; J trimming: 5 bases; junction bases outside the gene matches: 8. From germline, CDR1 is DFQATT and CDR2 SNEGSKA (reference sequence). The CDR3 runs 15 residues. For the CDR3, the DNA is TGCAGTGCTAGAGCCTCGACAGGGGGCTGGGACGAGCAGTACTTC. Its protein product is CSARASTGGWDEQYF.

This clonotype occurred a few times. The chain uses TRBV6-5 and TRBJ2-7; D is unclear. Germline values: CDR1 MNHEY, CDR2 SVGAGI. The CDR3 loop spans 18 amino acids. Trimming pared 0 bases from V and 5 bases from J, leaving 23 bases between. CDR3 protein: CASSYSIGMSVGTDEQYF. CDR3 DNA sequence: TGTGCCAGCAGTTACTCGATAGGAATGTCCGTAGGAACGGACGAGCAGTACTTC.

In this sample, this clonotype turned up many times. This chain connects TRBV7-9 to TRBJ2-7; the match to TRBD1 covers 12 bases. CDR1 is SEHNR, CDR2 FQNEAQ, per germline (reference sequence). The V and J ends lost 4 bases and 4 bases, in that order; junction bases with no gene match: 2. This CDR3 is built from 14 residues. The chain's CDR3 is CASSSGQGAYEQYF. The DNA for the CDR3 is TGTGCCAGCAGCTCGGGACAGGGGGCGTACGAGCAGTACTTC.

At least ten counts were recorded for this clonotype. The chain employs TRBV3-1 and TRBJ2-7; 11 bases agree with TRBD1. Germline V lookup: CDR1 LGHDT, CDR2 YNNKEL (reference sequence). The CDR3 loop spans 17 amino acids. V shed 5 bases and J 5 bases; nucleotides not matched to a gene: 14. This CDR3 reads CASSYMSEDRGRNEQYF. CDR3 DNA sequence: TGTGCCAGCAGCTACATGTCCGAGGACAGGGGGCGGAACGAGCAGTACTTC.

This clonotype has at least ten counts. V is TRBV7-2 and J is TRBJ1-5, with unresolved D. Germline assignment: CDR1 SGHTA and CDR2 FQGNSA. This CDR3 contains 13 residues. V was clipped by 3 bases and J by 4 bases, with 7 bases between them. The CDR3, as DNA: TGTGCCAGCAGCTTGCTGGCAAATCAGCCCCAGCATTTT. This gives the protein CASSLLANQPQHF.

Many counts were recorded for this clonotype. The chain carries TRBV7-6 and TRBJ1-6; D unclear. Trimming shortened V by 1 base and J by 10 bases, and 5 bases separated the two germline ends. The V gene's germline CDR1 is SGHVS and CDR2 FNYEAQ. CDR3 size: 12 residues. In nucleotides, the CDR3 is TGTGCCAGCAGCTTAGGGAGGTCACCCCTCCACTTT. It is translated as CASSLGRSPLHF.

This clonotype was detected ten times or more. V usage is TRBV5-1 and J usage is TRBJ2-1; D ambiguous. V lost 0 bases, J lost 5 bases, and 9 bases lay in between. Germline V gene lookup returns CDR1 SGHRS and CDR2 YFSETQ. The CDR3 consists of 14 residues. CDR3 coding DNA: TGCGCCAGCAGCTTGGTTAGTGGAAACAATGAGCAGTTCTTC. Amino acids: CASSLVSGNNEQFF.

This clonotype was observed many times. V and J are TRBV27 and TRBJ2-7; D might be TRBD1 (5 bases). Germline loops: CDR1 MNHEY, CDR2 SMNVEV (reference sequence). V was cut by 7 bases and J by 1 base, with 14 bases left in between. CDR3 size: 14 residues. CDR3 region: CASKWQGPSYEQYF. The CDR3 DNA follows: TGTGCCAGCAAATGGCAGGGTCCATCCTACGAGCAGTACTTC.

This clonotype was found many times. The chain joins TRBV20-1 to TRBJ2-7; D unclear. Germline CDR1 and CDR2: DFQATT and SNEGSKA (reference sequence). Trimming cost V 0 bases and J 2 bases, with 11 bases left between them. The CDR3 length is 14 residues. The CDR3 sequence is CSARDRATPYEQYF. CDR3 in DNA: TGCAGTGCTAGAGATAGAGCTACCCCCTACGAGCAGTACTTC.